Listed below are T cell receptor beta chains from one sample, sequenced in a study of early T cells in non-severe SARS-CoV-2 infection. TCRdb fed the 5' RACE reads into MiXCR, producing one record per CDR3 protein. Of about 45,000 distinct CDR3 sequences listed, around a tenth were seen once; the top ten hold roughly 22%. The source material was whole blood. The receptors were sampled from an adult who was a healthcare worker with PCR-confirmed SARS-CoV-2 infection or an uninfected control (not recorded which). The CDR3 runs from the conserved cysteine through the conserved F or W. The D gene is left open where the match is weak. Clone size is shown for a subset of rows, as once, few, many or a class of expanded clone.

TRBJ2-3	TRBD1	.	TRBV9	CASSVAPAGTGGTDTQYF	TGTGCCAGCAGCGTCGCTCCTGCGGGGACAGGGGGCACAGATACGCAGTATTTT
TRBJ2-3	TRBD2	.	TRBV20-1	CSATDGLAGVDTQYF	TGCAGTGCTACAGACGGACTAGCGGGAGTAGATACGCAGTATTTT
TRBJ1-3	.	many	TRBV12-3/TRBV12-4	CASSLRTGLGSGNTIYF	TGTGCCAGCAGTTTACGAACAGGCCTGGGATCTGGAAACACCATATATTTT
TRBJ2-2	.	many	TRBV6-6	CASSWSGVTGELFF	TGTGCCAGCAGTTGGTCAGGGGTCACCGGGGAGCTGTTTTTT
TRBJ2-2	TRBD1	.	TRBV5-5	CASSLVTGDTGELFF	TGTGCCAGCAGCTTGGTGACAGGGGACACCGGGGAGCTGTTTTTT
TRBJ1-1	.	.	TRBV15	CATSRPARHAEAFF	TGTGCCACCAGCAGGCCCGCTAGGCACGCTGAAGCTTTCTTT
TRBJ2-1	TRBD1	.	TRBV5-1	CASSPQQGTYNEQFF	TGCGCCAGCAGCCCACAACAGGGGACCTACAATGAGCAGTTCTTC
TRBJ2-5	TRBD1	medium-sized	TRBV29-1	CSVDGTGVVKTQYF	TGCAGCGTTGACGGGACAGGGGTTGTAAAGACCCAGTACTTC
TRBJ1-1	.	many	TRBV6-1	CASSAKTNTEAFF	TGTGCCAGCAGTGCCAAGACCAACACTGAAGCTTTCTTT
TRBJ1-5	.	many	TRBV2	CASSEEGRDNQPQHF	TGTGCCAGCAGTGAAGAGGGCAGAGACAATCAGCCCCAGCATTTT
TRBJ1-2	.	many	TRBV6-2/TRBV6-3	CASEPIGDRRNNYGYTF	TGTGCCAGCGAGCCCATCGGAGACAGAAGAAATAACTATGGCTACACCTTC
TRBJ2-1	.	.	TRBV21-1	CASSKDRSEQFF	TGTGCCAGCAGCAAGGATCGTAGTGAGCAGTTCTTC
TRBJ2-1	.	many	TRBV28	CASSRRSNEQFF	TGTGCCAGCAGCAGAAGAAGTAATGAGCAGTTCTTC
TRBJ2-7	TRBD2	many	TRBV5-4	CASSPSTSGRARSYEQYF	TGTGCCAGCAGCCCATCGACTAGCGGGAGGGCCAGGTCCTACGAGCAGTACTTC
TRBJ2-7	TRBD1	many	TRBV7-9	CASSLVGQGRYEQYF	TGTGCCAGCAGCTTGGTGGGACAGGGACGCTACGAGCAGTACTTC
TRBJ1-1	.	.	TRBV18	CASSPQVGTEAFF	TGTGCCAGCTCACCACAGGTGGGCACTGAAGCTTTCTTT
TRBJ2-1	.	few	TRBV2	CASSVGGEQFF	TGTGCCAGCAGTGTGGGAGGTGAGCAGTTCTTC
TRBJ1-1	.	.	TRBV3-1	CASSQVLITEAFF	TGTGCCAGCAGCCAAGTTCTTATCACTGAAGCTTTCTTT
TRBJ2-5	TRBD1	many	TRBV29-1	CSAAGVQGAPIQYF	TGCAGCGCCGCCGGGGTACAGGGGGCCCCTATTCAGTACTTC
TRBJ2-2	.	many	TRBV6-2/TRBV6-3	CASSYSDFGLNTGELFF	TGTGCCAGCAGTTACTCGGATTTTGGTCTCAACACCGGGGAGCTGTTTTTT
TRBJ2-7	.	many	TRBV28	CASSSDTGLYEQYF	TGTGCCAGCAGTTCGGACACGGGGCTATACGAGCAGTACTTC
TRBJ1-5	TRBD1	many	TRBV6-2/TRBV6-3	CASRTDREGNQPQHF	TGTGCCAGCAGAACGGACAGGGAGGGCAATCAGCCCCAGCATTTT
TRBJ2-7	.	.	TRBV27	CASSLRQTYEQYF	TGTGCCAGCAGTCTCCGACAGACCTACGAGCAGTACTTC
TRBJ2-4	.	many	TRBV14	CASSREYGNIQYF	TGTGCCAGCAGCCGCGAGTATGGGAACATTCAGTACTTC
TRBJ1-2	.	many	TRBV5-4	CASSLQGSSYGYTF	TGTGCCAGCAGCTTACAGGGCTCTAGCTATGGCTACACCTTC
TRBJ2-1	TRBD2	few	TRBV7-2	CASSSLAGGHNEQFF	TGTGCCAGCAGCTCACTAGCGGGAGGGCACAATGAGCAGTTCTTC
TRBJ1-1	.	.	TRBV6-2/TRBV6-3	CASSYPGIYTEAFF	TGTGCCAGCAGTTATCCAGGGATATACACTGAAGCTTTCTTT
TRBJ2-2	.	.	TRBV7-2	CASSRDFRDTGELFF	TGTGCCAGCAGCCGCGACTTCCGTGACACCGGGGAGCTGTTTTTT
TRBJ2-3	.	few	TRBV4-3	CASSQTAISGADTQYF	TGCGCCAGCAGCCAAACCGCAATATCAGGGGCAGATACGCAGTATTTT
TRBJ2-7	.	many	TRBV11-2	CASSPGWDREQYF	TGTGCCAGCAGCCCTGGTTGGGATCGAGAGCAGTACTTC
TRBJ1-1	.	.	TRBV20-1	CRARKNTEAFF	TGCAGAGCAAGGAAGAACACTGAAGCTTTCTTT